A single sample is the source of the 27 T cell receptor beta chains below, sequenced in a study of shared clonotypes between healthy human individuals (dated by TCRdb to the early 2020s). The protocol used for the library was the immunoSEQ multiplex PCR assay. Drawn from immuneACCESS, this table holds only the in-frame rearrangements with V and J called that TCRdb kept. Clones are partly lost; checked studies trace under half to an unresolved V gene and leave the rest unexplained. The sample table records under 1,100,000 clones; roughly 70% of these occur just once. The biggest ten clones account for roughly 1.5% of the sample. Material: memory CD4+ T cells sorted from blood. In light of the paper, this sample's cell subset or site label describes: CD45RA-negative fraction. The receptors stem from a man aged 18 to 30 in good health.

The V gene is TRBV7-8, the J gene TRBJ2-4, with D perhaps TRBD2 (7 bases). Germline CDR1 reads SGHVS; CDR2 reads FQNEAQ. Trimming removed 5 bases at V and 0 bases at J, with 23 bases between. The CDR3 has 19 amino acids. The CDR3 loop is CASSQKGGGALLAKNIQYF. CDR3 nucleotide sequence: TGTGCCAGCAGCCAAAAGGGAGGGGGGGCCTTACTAGCCAAAAACATTCAGTACTTC.

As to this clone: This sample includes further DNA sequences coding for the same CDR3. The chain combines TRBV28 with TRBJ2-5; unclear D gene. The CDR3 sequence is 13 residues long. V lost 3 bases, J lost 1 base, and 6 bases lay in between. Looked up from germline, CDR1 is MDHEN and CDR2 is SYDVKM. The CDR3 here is CASSLGGQETQYF. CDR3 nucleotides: TGTGCCAGCAGTTTGGGCGGCCAAGAGACCCAGTACTTC.

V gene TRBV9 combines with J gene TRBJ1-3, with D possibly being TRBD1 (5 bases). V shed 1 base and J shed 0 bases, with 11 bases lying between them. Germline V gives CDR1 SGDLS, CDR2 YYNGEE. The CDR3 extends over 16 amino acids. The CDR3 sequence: CASSVSGGSSGNTIYF. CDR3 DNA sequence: TGTGCCAGCAGCGTATCGGGGGGGTCCTCTGGAAACACCATATATTTT.

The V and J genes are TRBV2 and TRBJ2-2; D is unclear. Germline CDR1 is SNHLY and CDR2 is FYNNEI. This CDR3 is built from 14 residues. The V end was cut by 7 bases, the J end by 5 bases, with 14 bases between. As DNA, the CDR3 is TGTGCCAGCAACCTAATAGTCGGAACCGGGGAGCTGTTTTTT. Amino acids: CASNLIVGTGELFF.

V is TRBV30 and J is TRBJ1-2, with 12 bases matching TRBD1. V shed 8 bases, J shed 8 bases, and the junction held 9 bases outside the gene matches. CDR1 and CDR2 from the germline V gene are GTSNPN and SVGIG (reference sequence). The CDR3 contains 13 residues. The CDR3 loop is CAGQGQGAGGYTF. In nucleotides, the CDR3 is TGTGCCGGACAGGGACAGGGGGCAGGAGGCTACACCTTC. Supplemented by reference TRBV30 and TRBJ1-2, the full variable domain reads SQTIHQWPATLVQPVGSPLSLECTVEGTSNPNLYWYRQAAGRGLQLLFYSVGIGQISSEVPQNLSASRPQDRQFILSSKKLLLSDSGFYLCAGQGQGAGGYTFGSGTRLTVV.

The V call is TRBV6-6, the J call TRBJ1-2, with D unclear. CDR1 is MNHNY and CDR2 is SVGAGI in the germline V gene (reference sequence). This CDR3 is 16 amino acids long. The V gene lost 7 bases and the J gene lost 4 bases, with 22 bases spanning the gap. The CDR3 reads CASTKLGVGGSYGYTF. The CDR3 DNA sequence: TGTGCCAGCACAAAACTCGGGGTAGGAGGCAGCTATGGCTACACCTTC.

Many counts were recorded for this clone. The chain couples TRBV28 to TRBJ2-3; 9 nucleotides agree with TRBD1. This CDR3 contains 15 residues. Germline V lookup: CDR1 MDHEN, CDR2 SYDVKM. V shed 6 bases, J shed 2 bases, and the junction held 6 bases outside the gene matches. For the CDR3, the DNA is TGTGCCAGCAGATCAACAGGGGGCCCCACAGATACGCAGTATTTT. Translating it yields CASRSTGGPTDTQYF.

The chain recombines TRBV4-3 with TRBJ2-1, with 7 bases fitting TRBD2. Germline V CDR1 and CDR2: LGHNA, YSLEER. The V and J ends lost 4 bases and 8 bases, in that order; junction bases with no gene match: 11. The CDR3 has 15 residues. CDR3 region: CASSPGLAAVDEQFF. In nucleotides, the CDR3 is TGCGCCAGCAGCCCGGGGCTAGCGGCTGTCGATGAGCAGTTCTTC.

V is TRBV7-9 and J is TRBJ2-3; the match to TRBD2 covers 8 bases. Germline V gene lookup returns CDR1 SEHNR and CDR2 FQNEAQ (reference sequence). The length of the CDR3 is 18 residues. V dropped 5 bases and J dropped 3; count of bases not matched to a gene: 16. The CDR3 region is CASSLGLGSIFYTDTQYF. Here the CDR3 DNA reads TGTGCCAGCAGCCTGGGACTAGGAAGTATCTTTTATACAGATACGCAGTATTTT.

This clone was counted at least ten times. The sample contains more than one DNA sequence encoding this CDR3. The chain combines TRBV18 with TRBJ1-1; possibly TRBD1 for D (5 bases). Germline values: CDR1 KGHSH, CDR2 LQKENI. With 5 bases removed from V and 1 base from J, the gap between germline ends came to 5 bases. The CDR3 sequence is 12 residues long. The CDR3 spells CASSTGNTEAFF. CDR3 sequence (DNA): TGTGCCAGCTCAACAGGGAACACTGAAGCTTTCTTT.

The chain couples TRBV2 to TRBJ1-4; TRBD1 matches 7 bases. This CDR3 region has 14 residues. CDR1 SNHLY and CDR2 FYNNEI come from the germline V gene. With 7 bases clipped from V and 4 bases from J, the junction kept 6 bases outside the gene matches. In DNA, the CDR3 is TGTGCCAGCAATACCCGACAGGGTAATGAAAAACTGTTTTTT. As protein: CASNTRQGNEKLFF.

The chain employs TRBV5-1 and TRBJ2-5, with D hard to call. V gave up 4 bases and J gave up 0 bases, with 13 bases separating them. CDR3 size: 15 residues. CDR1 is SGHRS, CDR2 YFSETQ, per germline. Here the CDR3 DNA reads TGCGCCAGCAGCCCTCGCACCATGTACCAAGAGACCCAGTACTTC. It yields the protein CASSPRTMYQETQYF.

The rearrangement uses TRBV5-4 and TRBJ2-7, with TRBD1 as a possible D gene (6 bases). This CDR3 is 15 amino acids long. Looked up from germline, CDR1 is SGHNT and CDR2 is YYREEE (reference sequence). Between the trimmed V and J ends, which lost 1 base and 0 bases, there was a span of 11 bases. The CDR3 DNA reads TGTGCCAGCAGCTTGTTTGGACAGAGCTCCTACGAGCAGTACTTC. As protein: CASSLFGQSSYEQYF. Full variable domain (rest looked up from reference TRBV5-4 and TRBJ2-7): ETGVTQSPTHLIKTRGQQVTLRCSSQSGHNTVSWYQQALGQGPQFIFQYYREEENGRGNFPPRFSGLQFPNYSSELNVNALELDDSALYLCASSLFGQSSYEQYFGPGTRLTVT.

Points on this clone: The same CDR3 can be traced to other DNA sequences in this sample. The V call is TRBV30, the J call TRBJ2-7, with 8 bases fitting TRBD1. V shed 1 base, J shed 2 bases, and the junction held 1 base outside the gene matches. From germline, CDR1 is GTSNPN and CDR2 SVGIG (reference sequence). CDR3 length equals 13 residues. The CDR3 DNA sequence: TGTGCCTGGAGTGCGGGACAGGCCTACGAGCAGTACTTC. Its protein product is CAWSAGQAYEQYF.

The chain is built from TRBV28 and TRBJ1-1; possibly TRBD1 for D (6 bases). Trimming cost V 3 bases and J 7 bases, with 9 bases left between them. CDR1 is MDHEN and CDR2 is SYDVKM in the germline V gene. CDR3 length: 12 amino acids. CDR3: CASSLLQGEAFF. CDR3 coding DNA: TGTGCCAGCAGTTTGTTACAGGGTGAAGCTTTCTTT.

CDR3 sequence: CASSPDPNQPQHF. CDR3 DNA: TGCGCCAGCAGTCCGGACCCTAATCAGCCCCAGCATTTT. J is TRBJ1-5 and V is TRBV5-1, with D unclear. Trimming stripped 5 bases from V and 4 bases from J, with 10 bases between. CDR1 and CDR2 from the germline V gene are SGHRS and YFSETQ. The CDR3 has 13 residues.

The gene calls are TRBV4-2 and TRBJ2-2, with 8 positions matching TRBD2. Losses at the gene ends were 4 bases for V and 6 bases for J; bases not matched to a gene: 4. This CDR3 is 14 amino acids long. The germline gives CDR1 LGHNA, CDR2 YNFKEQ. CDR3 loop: CASSRPGGSGELFF. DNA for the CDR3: TGTGCCAGCAGCCGCCCGGGGGGGTCCGGGGAGCTGTTTTTT.

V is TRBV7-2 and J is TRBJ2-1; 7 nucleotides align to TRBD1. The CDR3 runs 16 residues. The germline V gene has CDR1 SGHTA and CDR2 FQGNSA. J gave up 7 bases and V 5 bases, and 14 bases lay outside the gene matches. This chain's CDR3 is CASSLYRGGVGNEQFF. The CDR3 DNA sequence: TGTGCCAGCAGCCTGTACAGGGGTGGGGTAGGGAATGAGCAGTTCTTC. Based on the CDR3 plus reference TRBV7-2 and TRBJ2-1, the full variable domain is GAGVSQSPSNKVTEKGKDVELRCDPISGHTALYWYRQSLGQGLEFLIYFQGNSAPDKSGLPSDRFSAERTGGSVSTLTIQRTQQEDSAVYLCASSLYRGGVGNEQFFGPGTRLTVL.

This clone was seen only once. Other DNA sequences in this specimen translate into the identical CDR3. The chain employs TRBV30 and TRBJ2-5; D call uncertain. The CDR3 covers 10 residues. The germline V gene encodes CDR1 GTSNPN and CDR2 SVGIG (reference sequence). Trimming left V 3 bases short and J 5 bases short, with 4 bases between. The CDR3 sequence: CAWSEETQYF. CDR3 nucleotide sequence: TGTGCCTGGAGCGAGGAGACCCAGTACTTC.

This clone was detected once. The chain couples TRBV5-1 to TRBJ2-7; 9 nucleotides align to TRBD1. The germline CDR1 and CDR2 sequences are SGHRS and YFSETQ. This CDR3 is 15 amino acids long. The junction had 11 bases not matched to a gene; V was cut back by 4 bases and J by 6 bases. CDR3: CASSLLQGAEGEQYF. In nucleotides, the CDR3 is TGCGCCAGCAGCCTACTACAGGGGGCTGAGGGCGAGCAGTACTTC.

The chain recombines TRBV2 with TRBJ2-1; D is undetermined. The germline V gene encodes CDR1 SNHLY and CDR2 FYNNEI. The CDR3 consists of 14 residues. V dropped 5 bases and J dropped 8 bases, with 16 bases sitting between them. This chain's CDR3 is CASSRRQISDEQFF. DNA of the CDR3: TGTGCCAGCAGTCGAAGGCAGATCAGCGATGAGCAGTTCTTC.

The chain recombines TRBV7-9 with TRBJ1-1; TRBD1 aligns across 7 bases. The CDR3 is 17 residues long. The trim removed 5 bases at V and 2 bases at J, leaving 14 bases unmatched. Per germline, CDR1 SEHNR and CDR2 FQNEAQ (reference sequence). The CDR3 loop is CASSPGWIQGPNTEAFF. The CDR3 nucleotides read TGTGCCAGCAGCCCAGGGTGGATACAGGGGCCCAACACTGAAGCTTTCTTT.

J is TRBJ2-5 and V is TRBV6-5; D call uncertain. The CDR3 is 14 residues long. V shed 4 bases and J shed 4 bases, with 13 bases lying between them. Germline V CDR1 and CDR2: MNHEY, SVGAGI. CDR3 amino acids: CASSSPRNRETQYF. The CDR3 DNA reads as TGTGCCAGCAGTTCCCCCAGGAACCGAGAGACCCAGTACTTC.

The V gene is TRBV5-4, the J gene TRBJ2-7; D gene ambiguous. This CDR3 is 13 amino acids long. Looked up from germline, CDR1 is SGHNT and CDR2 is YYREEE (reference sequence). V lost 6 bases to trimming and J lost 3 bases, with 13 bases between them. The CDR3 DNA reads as TGTGCCAGCATCCTACGAGATATCTACGAGCAGTACTTC. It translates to CASILRDIYEQYF.

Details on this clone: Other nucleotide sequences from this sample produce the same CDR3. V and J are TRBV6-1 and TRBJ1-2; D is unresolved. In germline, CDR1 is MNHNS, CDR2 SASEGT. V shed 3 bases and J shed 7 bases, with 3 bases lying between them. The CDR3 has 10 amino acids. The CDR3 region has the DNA TGTGCCAGCAGTGAGAGTGGCTACACCTTC. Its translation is CASSESGYTF.

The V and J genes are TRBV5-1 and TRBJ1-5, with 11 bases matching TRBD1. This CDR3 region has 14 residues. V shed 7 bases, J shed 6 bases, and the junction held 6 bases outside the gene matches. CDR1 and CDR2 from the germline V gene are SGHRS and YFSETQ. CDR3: CASAPGTGGQPQHF. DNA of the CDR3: TGCGCCAGCGCACCCGGGACAGGGGGTCAGCCCCAGCATTTT.

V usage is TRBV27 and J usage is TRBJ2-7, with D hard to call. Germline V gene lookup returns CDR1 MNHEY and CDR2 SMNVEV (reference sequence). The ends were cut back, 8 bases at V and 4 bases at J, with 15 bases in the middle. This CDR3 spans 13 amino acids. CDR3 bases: TGTGCCAGCGGACCCTTCGGCAGGTACGAGCAGTACTTC. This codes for CASGPFGRYEQYF.